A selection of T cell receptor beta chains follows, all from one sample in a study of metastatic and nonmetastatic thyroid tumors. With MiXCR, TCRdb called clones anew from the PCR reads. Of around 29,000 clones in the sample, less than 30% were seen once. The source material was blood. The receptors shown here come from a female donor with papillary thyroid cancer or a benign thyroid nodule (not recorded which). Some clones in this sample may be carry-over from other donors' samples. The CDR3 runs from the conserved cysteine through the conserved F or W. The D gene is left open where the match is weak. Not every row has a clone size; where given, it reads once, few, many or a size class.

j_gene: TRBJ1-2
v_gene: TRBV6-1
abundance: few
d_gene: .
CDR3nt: TGTGCCAGCAGTGAACCGGGATGGGTCAGACCTGGCTACACCTTC
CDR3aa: CASSEPGWVRPGYTF

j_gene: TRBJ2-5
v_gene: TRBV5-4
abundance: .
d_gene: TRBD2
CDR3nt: TGTGCCAGCAGCTTGGCTAGCGGGAGAACAGAGACCCAGTACTTC
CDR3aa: CASSLASGRTETQYF

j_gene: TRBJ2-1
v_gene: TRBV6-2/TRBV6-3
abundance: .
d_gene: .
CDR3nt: TGTGCCAGCAAAGTCAGGAGCAGAAGGAGTGGAAGCTCCTACAATGAGCAGTTCTTC
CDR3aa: CASKVRSRRSGSSYNEQFF

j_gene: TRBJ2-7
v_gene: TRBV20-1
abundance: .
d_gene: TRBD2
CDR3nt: TGCAGTGCTAGAGCTGGTAGCGGGACCCAGAAAGAGCAGTACTTC
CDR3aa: CSARAGSGTQKEQYF

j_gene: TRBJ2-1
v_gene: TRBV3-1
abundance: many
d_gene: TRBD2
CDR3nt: TGTGCCAGCAGCCAAGGGCGCGGGAGGGAGGAGTTCTTC
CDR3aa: CASSQGRGREEFF

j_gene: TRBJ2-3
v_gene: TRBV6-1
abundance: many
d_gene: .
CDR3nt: TGTGCCAGCAGTATTGGGGGCCCCACAGATACGCAGTATTTT
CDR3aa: CASSIGGPTDTQYF

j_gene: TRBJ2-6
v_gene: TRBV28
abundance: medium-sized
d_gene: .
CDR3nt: TGTGCCAGCAGTCATTCAGTCTCTGGGGCCAACGTCCTGACTTTC
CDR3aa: CASSHSVSGANVLTF

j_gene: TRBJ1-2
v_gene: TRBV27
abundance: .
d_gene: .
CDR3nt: TGTGTCAGCAGTCCCTCGGTACAGAGTACCTATTGCTACACCTTC
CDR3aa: CVSSPSVQSTYCYTF

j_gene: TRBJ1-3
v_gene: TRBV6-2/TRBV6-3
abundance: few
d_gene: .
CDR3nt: TGTGCCAGCAGTTACTCGGGGCGGTCGAGCTCTGGAAACACCATATATTTT
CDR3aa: CASSYSGRSSSGNTIYF

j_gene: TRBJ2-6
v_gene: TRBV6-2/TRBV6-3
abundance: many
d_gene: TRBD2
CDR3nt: TGTGCCAGCAGTTCACACCCCGGGACTAGCGGGAGGACTGGGGCCAACGTCCTGACTTTC
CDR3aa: CASSSHPGTSGRTGANVLTF

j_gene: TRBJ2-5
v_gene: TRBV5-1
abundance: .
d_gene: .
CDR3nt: TGCGCCAGCAGCTTGGCTCTAGCGAGCGGCCAAGAGACCCAGTACTTC
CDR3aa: CASSLALASGQETQYF

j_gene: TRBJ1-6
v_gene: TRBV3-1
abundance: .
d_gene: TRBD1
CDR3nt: TGTGCCAGCAGCCAAGGTTCGGGACAGGGTATTTCACCCCTCCACTTT
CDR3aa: CASSQGSGQGISPLHF

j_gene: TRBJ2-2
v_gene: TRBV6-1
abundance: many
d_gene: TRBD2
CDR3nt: TGTGCCAGCAGTGAGCGGGAGACCGGGGAGCTGTTTTTT
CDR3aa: CASSERETGELFF

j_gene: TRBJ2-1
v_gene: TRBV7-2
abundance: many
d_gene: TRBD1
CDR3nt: TGTGCCAGCAGCCCCTCAGGGGGCGAAGGCAATGAGCAGTTCTTC
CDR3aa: CASSPSGGEGNEQFF

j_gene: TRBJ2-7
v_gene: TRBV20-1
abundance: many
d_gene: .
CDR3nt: TGCAGTGCTACTACAGCAACCTCCTACGAGCAGTACTTC
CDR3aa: CSATTATSYEQYF

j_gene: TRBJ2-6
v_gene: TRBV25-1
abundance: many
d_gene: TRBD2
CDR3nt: TGTGCCAGCAGTGAAAGGCTAGCGGGAGCTGGGGCCAACGTCCTGACTTTC
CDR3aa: CASSERLAGAGANVLTF

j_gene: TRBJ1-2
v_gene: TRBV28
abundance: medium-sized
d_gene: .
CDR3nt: TGTGCCAGCAGTTTTGGCCCTAAGGGCTACACCTTC
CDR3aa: CASSFGPKGYTF

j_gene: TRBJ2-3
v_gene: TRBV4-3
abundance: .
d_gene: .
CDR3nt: TGCGCCAGCAGCCAAGCGTTGGCTAGCTGGAGCACAGATACGCAGTATTTT
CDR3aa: CASSQALASWSTDTQYF

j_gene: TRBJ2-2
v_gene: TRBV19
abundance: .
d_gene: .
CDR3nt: TGTGCCAGTAGTCCCGACCTCGGTGCGTCCGGTGAGCTGTTTTTT
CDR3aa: CASSPDLGASGELFF

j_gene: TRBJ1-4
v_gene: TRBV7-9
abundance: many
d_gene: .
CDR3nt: TGTGCCAGCAGCCTAAATGGTCGGGGAGTTAATGAAAAACTGTTTTTT
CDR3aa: CASSLNGRGVNEKLFF

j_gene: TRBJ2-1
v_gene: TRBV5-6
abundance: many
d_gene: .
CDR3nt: TGTGCCAGCAGCTTGGGGAGCTTAGGTGGGGCCTACAATGAGCAGTTCTTC
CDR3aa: CASSLGSLGGAYNEQFF

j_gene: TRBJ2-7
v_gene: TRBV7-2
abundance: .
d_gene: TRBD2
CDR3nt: TGTGCCAGCAGCAGGGGGCTAGCGGGAGGAAGCGAGCAGTACTTC
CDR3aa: CASSRGLAGGSEQYF

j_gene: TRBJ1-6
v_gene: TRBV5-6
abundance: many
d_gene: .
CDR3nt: TGTGCCAGCAGCCCGGATGGGCCCCCGGGGGTGTCACCCCTCCACTTT
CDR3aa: CASSPDGPPGVSPLHF

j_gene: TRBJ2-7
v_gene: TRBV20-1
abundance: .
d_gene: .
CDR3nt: TGCAGTGCCCCGGCCGAGGACCTCTACGAGCAGTACTTC
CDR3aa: CSAPAEDLYEQYF

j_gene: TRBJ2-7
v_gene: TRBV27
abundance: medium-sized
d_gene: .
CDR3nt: TGTGCCAGCAGTTTCAGGGGCCTTGCCTACGAGCAGTACTTC
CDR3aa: CASSFRGLAYEQYF

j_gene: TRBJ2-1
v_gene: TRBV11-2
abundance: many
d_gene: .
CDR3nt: TGTGCCAGCAGCTTAGTGGACAACAATGAGCAGTTCTTC
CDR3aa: CASSLVDNNEQFF